Each of the 21 T cell receptor beta chains below was sequenced from the same sample in a study of identifying expanded T cells in peripheral blood. Assay: immunoSEQ multiplex PCR; the TCRdb copy retains only in-frame clones and omits some. The repertoire has around 130,000 clones, around nine tenths of them found once; the top ten carry 7.5% to 9%. Sequences were obtained from blood. The receptors derive from a person between 18 and 75 years old in good health.

This clone came up once. The junction differs from germline at one of its ends, possibly a read error. The CDR3 spells CAWSGASVRFF. In DNA form, the CDR3 reads TGTGCCTGGAGTGGGGCTTCAGTAAGGTTCTTC. The chain has TRBV30 and TRBJ1-2; the D is unclear. The CDR3 has 11 residues. Germline CDR1 reads GTSNPN; CDR2 reads SVGIG (reference sequence).

The V call is TRBV19, the J call TRBJ2-3; TRBD1 might be the D (5 bases). Germline V lookup: CDR1 LNHDA, CDR2 SQIVND (reference sequence). This CDR3 comprises 16 residues. The V gene lost 3 bases and the J gene lost 4 bases, with 17 bases spanning the gap. CDR3 protein: CASSIRQGTWADTQYF. The CDR3 DNA sequence: TGTGCCAGTAGTATCCGGCAGGGAACGTGGGCAGATACGCAGTATTTT.

This chain links TRBV7-3 with TRBJ2-1, with D hard to call. CDR3 length equals 12 residues. Trimming took 4 bases from V and 5 from J, leaving 6 bases between them. Germline CDR1 and CDR2: SGHTA and FQGTGA. The CDR3 DNA is TGTGCCAGCAGCTCCTATAACAATGAGCAGTTCTTC. It encodes CASSSYNNEQFF.

The rearrangement uses TRBV5-1 and TRBJ1-1; 9 bases agree with TRBD1. Germline V gives CDR1 SGHRS, CDR2 YFSETQ. The J segment lost 3 bases and the V segment lost 4 bases, leaving 10 bases of the junction unmatched. The CDR3 contains 16 residues. The CDR3 loop reads CASSPGTGNVDTEAFF. CDR3 DNA: TGCGCCAGCAGCCCAGGGACAGGGAATGTTGACACTGAAGCTTTCTTT. The full variable domain, rest sourced from reference TRBV5-1 and TRBJ1-1, is KAGVTQTPRYLIKTRGQQVTLSCSPISGHRSVSWYQQTPGQGLQFLFEYFSETQRNKGNFPGRFSGRQFSNSRSEMNVSTLELGDSALYLCASSPGTGNVDTEAFFGQGTRLTVV.

V is TRBV4-2 and J is TRBJ2-3, with D maybe TRBD2 (7 bases). CDR1 LGHNA and CDR2 YNFKEQ come from the germline V gene. The length of the CDR3 is 18 residues. Trimming took off 4 bases at V and 2 bases at J, with 22 bases between the two ends. In nucleotides, the CDR3 is TGTGCCAGCAGCCCCATCGCGGGGGCCAACCTTCACACAGATACGCAGTATTTT. It encodes CASSPIAGANLHTDTQYF.

The CDR3 bases are TGTGCCAGCAGTCAGGGGGCGGGAGGCAATCAGCCCCAGCATTTT. Amino acids: CASSQGAGGNQPQHF. The rearrangement joins TRBV2 to TRBJ1-5; 8 nucleotides line up with TRBD1. CDR1 and CDR2 (germline): SNHLY, FYNNEI. The CDR3 sequence is 15 residues long. The V and J ends lost 5 bases and 2 bases, in that order; junction bases with no gene match: 5. Filled out from reference TRBV2 and TRBJ1-5, the complete variable domain reads EPEVTQTPSHQVTQMGQEVILRCVPISNHLYFYWYRQILGQKVEFLVSFYNNEISEKSEIFDDQFSVERPDGSNFTLKIRSTKLEDSAMYFCASSQGAGGNQPQHFGDGTRLSIL.

The V call is TRBV27, the J call TRBJ2-7, with D perhaps being TRBD1 or TRBD2 (5 bases each). The CDR3 totals 15 residues. CDR1 is MNHEY, CDR2 SMNVEV, per germline (reference sequence). V was trimmed by 3 bases and J by 5 bases, leaving 17 bases between them. The chain's CDR3 is CASSFIGHLRDEQYF. The CDR3 region has the DNA TGTGCCAGCAGTTTCATCGGACACCTGAGGGACGAGCAGTACTTC.

The chain carries TRBV6-5 and TRBJ2-5; D gene ambiguous. V was pared by 2 bases and J by 1 base, with 14 bases between. Germline loops: CDR1 MNHEY, CDR2 SVGAGI. The CDR3 covers 16 residues. CDR3: CASSYRVVNGQETQYF. In DNA form, the CDR3 reads TGTGCCAGCAGTTACCGCGTCGTGAACGGCCAAGAGACCCAGTACTTC.

This chain connects TRBV19 to TRBJ2-1; D gene unclear. The CDR3 totals 14 residues. The germline gives CDR1 LNHDA, CDR2 SQIVND (reference sequence). V gave up 5 bases and J gave up 4 bases, with 12 bases separating them. The CDR3 reads CASSQSQTYNEQFF. CDR3 sequence (DNA): TGTGCCAGTAGTCAGTCGCAAACTTACAATGAGCAGTTCTTC.

This clone appeared once. This chain uses TRBV27 with TRBJ2-5; D perhaps matches TRBD2 (6 bases). V lost 3 bases and J lost 5, with 10 bases in between. This CDR3 contains 13 residues. CDR1 and CDR2 from the germline V gene are MNHEY and SMNVEV (reference sequence). The CDR3 region is CASSLTGEETQYF. The CDR3 coding sequence is TGTGCCAGCAGTTTGACGGGAGAGGAGACCCAGTACTTC.

The chain is built from TRBV10-2 and TRBJ1-5, with D tentatively TRBD1 (5 bases). The length of the CDR3 is 13 residues. Germline V CDR1 and CDR2: WSHSY, SAAADI. Trimming stripped 8 bases from V and 6 bases from J, with 14 bases between. This chain's CDR3 is CASGGQGSQPQHF. CDR3 sequence (DNA): TGCGCCAGCGGAGGGCAGGGTAGTCAGCCCCAGCATTTT.

The rearrangement uses TRBV14 and TRBJ2-7; D tentatively reads TRBD1 or TRBD2 (7 bases each). The CDR3 has 15 amino acids. Germline CDR1 is SGHDN and CDR2 is FVKESK. With 3 bases removed from V and 5 bases from J, the gap between germline ends came to 17 bases. CDR3 sequence reads: CASSQNQGGVDEQYF. In nucleotides, the CDR3 is TGTGCCAGCAGCCAGAACCAGGGGGGGGTCGACGAGCAGTACTTC.

The chain combines TRBV11-2 with TRBJ2-1; D call uncertain. The CDR3 totals 17 residues. V lost 1 base and J lost 1, with 14 bases in between. The germline CDR1 and CDR2 sequences are SGHAT and FQNNGV. CDR3 nucleotide sequence: TGTGCCAGCAGCTTAGGGGTATTCAATTCGTCCTACAATGAGCAGTTCTTC. This codes for CASSLGVFNSSYNEQFF. The variable domain in full, with the rest retrieved from reference TRBV11-2 and TRBJ2-1, is EAGVAQSPRYKIIEKRQSVAFWCNPISGHATLYWYQQILGQGPKLLIQFQNNGVVDDSQLPKDRFSAERLKGVDSTLKIQPAKLEDSAVYLCASSLGVFNSSYNEQFFGPGTRLTVL.

The CDR3 DNA follows: TGTGCGACCTCCTACAATGAGCAGTTCTTC. It yields the protein CATSYNEQFF. The gene calls are TRBV28 and TRBJ2-1; unclear D gene. The CDR3 covers 10 residues. Germline assignment: CDR1 MDHEN and CDR2 SYDVKM.

This clone has more than one count but fewer than ten. The chain is built from TRBV7-9 and TRBJ2-7, with 7 bases matching TRBD2. J was trimmed by 6 bases and V by 4 bases; bases with no gene match: 6. The CDR3 has 13 residues. Germline CDR1 reads SEHNR; CDR2 reads FQNEAQ (reference sequence). The CDR3 DNA is TGTGCCAGCAGCTACCTGGGGAGGGGCGAGCAGTACTTC. Amino acids: CASSYLGRGEQYF. The whole variable domain, remainder taken from reference TRBV7-9 and TRBJ2-7, is DTGVSQNPRHKITKRGQNVTFRCDPISEHNRLYWYRQTLGQGPEFLTYFQNEAQLEKSRLLSDRFSAERPKGSFSTLEIQRTEQGDSAMYLCASSYLGRGEQYFGPGTRLTVT.

This chain connects TRBV7-2 to TRBJ1-2; D possibly corresponds to TRBD1 (6 bases). The CDR3 totals 14 residues. The V end was cut by 4 bases, the J end by 4 bases, with 13 bases between. Germline V gives CDR1 SGHTA, CDR2 FQGNSA. The CDR3: CASSSIDRSYGYTF. In DNA, the CDR3 is TGTGCCAGCAGCTCAATAGACAGGAGCTATGGCTACACCTTC.

The chain has TRBV27 and TRBJ2-7; TRBD1 is a possible D gene (6 bases). CDR3 length: 15 amino acids. Germline lookup yields CDR1 MNHEY and CDR2 SMNVEV (reference sequence). Trimming removed 3 bases at V and 5 bases at J, with 17 bases between. The CDR3 DNA follows: TGTGCCAGCAGTTTTAGCCAGGGACATCGGGACGAGCAGTACTTC. Protein product: CASSFSQGHRDEQYF.

This sequence joins TRBV27 and TRBJ1-4, with unresolved D. Germline CDR1 reads MNHEY; CDR2 reads SMNVEV (reference sequence). V was cut by 5 bases and J by 2 bases, with 15 bases left in between. The CDR3 extends over 16 amino acids. CDR3 sequence reads: CASSPLTDTTNEKLFF. CDR3 bases: TGTGCCAGCAGTCCCCTCACCGACACTACTAATGAAAAACTGTTTTTT.

This chain uses TRBV28 with TRBJ2-7; 8 positions agree with TRBD1. CDR3 length equals 14 residues. Trimming cost V 5 bases and J 3 bases; bases outside gene matches: 6. Germline V gene lookup returns CDR1 MDHEN and CDR2 SYDVKM. CDR3 sequence reads: CASSPGTGYYEQYF. CDR3 in DNA: TGTGCCAGCAGTCCAGGGACAGGATACTACGAGCAGTACTTC.

The J gene is TRBJ2-3, the V gene TRBV5-1; 14 bases are shared with TRBD2. This CDR3 comprises 17 residues. The V gene end was trimmed by 4 bases and the J gene end by 4 bases; junction bases not matched to a gene: 8. Germline loops: CDR1 SGHRS, CDR2 YFSETQ. The CDR3 DNA is TGCGCCAGCAGCATCCAGACTAGCGGGAGGGCCTCAGATACGCAGTATTTT. Translating gives CASSIQTSGRASDTQYF.

V is TRBV6-5 and J is TRBJ1-3; 10 bases fit TRBD1. This CDR3 contains 15 residues. V trimming: 6 bases; J trimming: 4 bases; junction bases outside the gene matches: 6. The germline V gene has CDR1 MNHEY and CDR2 SVGAGI. The CDR3 protein is CASRTGTGVGNTIYF. The DNA of the CDR3 is TGTGCCAGCAGGACCGGGACAGGGGTCGGAAACACCATATATTTT.